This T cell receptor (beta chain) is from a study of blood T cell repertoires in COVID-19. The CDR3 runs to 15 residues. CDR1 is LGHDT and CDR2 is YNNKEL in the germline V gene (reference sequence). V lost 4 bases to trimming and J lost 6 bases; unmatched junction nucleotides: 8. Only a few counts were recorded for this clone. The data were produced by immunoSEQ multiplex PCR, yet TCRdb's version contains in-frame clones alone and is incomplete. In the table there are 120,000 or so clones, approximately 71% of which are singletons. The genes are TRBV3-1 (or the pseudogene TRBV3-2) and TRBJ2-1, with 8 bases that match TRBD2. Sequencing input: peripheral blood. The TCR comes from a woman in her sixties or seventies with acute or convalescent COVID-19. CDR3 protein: CASSRGVAGSNEQFF. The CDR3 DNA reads TGTGCCAGCAGCCGCGGGGTAGCGGGGAGCAATGAGCAGTTCTTC.